Shown below are 30 T cell receptor beta chains from a single sample sequenced in a study of glioma-infiltrating T cells after dendritic cell vaccination. Using immunoSEQ multiplex PCR, the repertoire was profiled, and TCRdb retains in-frame clones only, with some absent. The table records tens of thousands of clones, 85% to 95% of them present only once. Sequenced here: blood, sampled before dendritic cell vaccination. These receptors originate from a human donor with glioblastoma.

The V gene is TRBV27, the J gene TRBJ2-1, with D possibly TRBD1 on 5 matching bases. Germline-derived CDR1 and CDR2 are MNHEY and SMNVEV (reference sequence). This CDR3 has 14 residues. V was shortened by 0 bases and J by 9 bases, with 12 bases between the two germline ends. CDR3 loop: CASSLSRQIGEQFF. CDR3 in DNA: TGTGCCAGCAGTTTATCGAGACAGATTGGTGAGCAGTTCTTC.

The genes are TRBV6-1 and TRBJ2-7; unclear D gene. The CDR3 loop spans 14 amino acids. Germline CDR1 MNHNS, CDR2 SASEGT. The V and J ends lost 7 bases and 7 bases respectively, with 20 bases between them. CDR3 coding DNA: TGTGCCAGCACCCCAGGTAGGATCGGCTGGGAGCAGTACTTC. Its translation: CASTPGRIGWEQYF.

This chain uses TRBV18 with TRBJ2-5; D is possibly TRBD2 (6 bases). Germline CDR1 reads KGHSH; CDR2 reads LQKENI. Trimming took off 2 bases at V and 3 bases at J, with 10 bases between the two ends. The CDR3 totals 14 residues. CDR3 amino acids: CASSPLTREETQYF. CDR3 in DNA: TGTGCCAGCTCACCATTGACTAGAGAAGAGACCCAGTACTTC.

The chain carries TRBV2 and TRBJ2-5; D perhaps matches TRBD2 (7 bases). CDR1 SNHLY and CDR2 FYNNEI come from the germline V gene. This CDR3 spans 18 amino acids. Trimming pared 0 bases from V and 4 bases from J, leaving 21 bases between. CDR3 region: CASSEALLVGGPRETQYF. The CDR3 DNA sequence: TGTGCCAGCAGTGAAGCGCTTTTAGTGGGGGGGCCTCGAGAGACCCAGTACTTC.

The DNA of the CDR3 is TGCGCCAGCAGCCTTACAGTAGAGAACACTGAAGCTTTCTTT. Translating it yields CASSLTVENTEAFF. The rearrangement uses TRBV5-1 and TRBJ1-1; no clear D. The CDR3 loop spans 14 amino acids. CDR1 and CDR2 from the germline V gene are SGHRS and YFSETQ. Trimming stripped 4 bases from V and 1 base from J, with 11 bases between.

This sequence joins TRBV19 and TRBJ1-4; 8 bases are a match to TRBD1. Per the germline V gene, CDR1 is LNHDA and CDR2 is SQIVND (reference sequence). Unmatched junction bases numbered 8, after V lost 5 bases and J lost 0 bases. The length of the CDR3 is 17 residues. CDR3 in DNA: TGTGCCAGTAGTGCAAGGGACAGGCGAACAACTAATGAAAAACTGTTTTTT. Translated: CASSARDRRTTNEKLFF. Looking up the rest from reference TRBV19 and TRBJ1-4 gives the full variable domain: DGGITQSPKYLFRKEGQNVTLSCEQNLNHDAMYWYRQDPGQGLRLIYYSQIVNDFQKGDIAEGYSVSREKKESFPLTVTSAQKNPTAFYLCASSARDRRTTNEKLFFGSGTQLSVL.

This clone appeared once. The chain uses TRBV4-1 and TRBJ1-3; no definite D call. The germline V gene has CDR1 MGHRA and CDR2 YSYEKL. This CDR3 is built from 16 residues. V was clipped by 4 bases and J by 0 bases, with 13 bases between them. The CDR3 sequence is CASSPSDTVSGNTIYF. CDR3 nucleotides: TGCGCCAGCAGCCCCTCGGATACAGTCTCTGGAAACACCATATATTTT.

The J gene is TRBJ1-2, the V gene TRBV20-1; D is ambiguous. V was cut by 2 bases and J by 2 bases, with 3 bases left in between. The CDR3 has 11 residues. Germline loops: CDR1 DFQATT, CDR2 SNEGSKA (reference sequence). As DNA, the CDR3 is TGCAGTGCTAGATTAAACTATGGCTACACCTTC. Its translation: CSARLNYGYTF.

As regards this clone: This sample also contains other DNA sequences that code for the same CDR3. V is TRBV15 and J is TRBJ1-6; D remains ambiguous. This CDR3 has 14 residues. The V end lost 3 bases, the J end lost 7 bases, and 10 bases lay between the germline ends. The germline CDR1 and CDR2 sequences are LNHNV and YYDKDF (reference sequence). The CDR3 is CATSSSPSNSPLHF. CDR3 coding DNA: TGTGCCACCAGCAGCAGTCCTTCGAATTCACCCCTCCACTTT.

This sequence joins TRBV5-1 and TRBJ2-3; TRBD1 might be the D (6 bases). Germline CDR1 is SGHRS and CDR2 is YFSETQ. Trimming took 5 bases from V and 3 from J, leaving 16 bases between them. The CDR3 has 15 residues. As DNA, the CDR3 is TGCGCCAGCAGGGCGCAGGGGTCCTCAACAGATACGCAGTATTTT. Protein: CASRAQGSSTDTQYF. The entire variable domain, with the rest obtained from reference TRBV5-1 and TRBJ2-3, is as follows: KAGVTQTPRYLIKTRGQQVTLSCSPISGHRSVSWYQQTPGQGLQFLFEYFSETQRNKGNFPGRFSGRQFSNSRSEMNVSTLELGDSALYLCASRAQGSSTDTQYFGPGTRLTVL.

The chain has TRBV7-2 and TRBJ2-7, with 9 bases fitting TRBD2. The germline CDR1 and CDR2 sequences are SGHTA and FQGNSA. Trimming cost V 1 base and J 2 bases; bases outside gene matches: 3. The CDR3 contains 15 residues. The CDR3 DNA is TGTGCCAGCAGCTTAGTGGGCGGGGGGGCCTACGAGCAGTACTTC. It is translated as CASSLVGGGAYEQYF.

The rearrangement uses TRBV6-5 and TRBJ2-3, with D possibly TRBD2 on 5 matching bases. The V end was cut by 7 bases, the J end by 6 bases, with 17 bases between. CDR3 length equals 14 residues. Germline-derived CDR1 and CDR2 are MNHEY and SVGAGI. The CDR3 loop reads CASNQLDTRDTQYF. DNA of the CDR3: TGTGCCAGCAACCAACTAGACACTCGCGATACGCAGTATTTT.

The V gene is TRBV4-1, the J gene TRBJ2-6, with 8 nucleotides matching TRBD1. The ends lost 0 bases at V and 1 base at J; junction bases unmatched: 5. Looked up from germline, CDR1 is MGHRA and CDR2 is YSYEKL. The CDR3 contains 18 residues. The CDR3 nucleotides read TGCGCCAGCAGCCAAGAGGGCAGGGGGCGGTCTGGGGCCAACGTCCTGACTTTC. It codes for CASSQEGRGRSGANVLTF.

This clone was found once. The genes are TRBV27 and TRBJ1-1; 10 bases are shared with TRBD1. The CDR3 spans 16 residues. Trimming cost V 3 bases and J 3 bases; bases outside gene matches: 7. Germline CDR1 is MNHEY and CDR2 is SMNVEV (reference sequence). In DNA form, the CDR3 reads TGTGCCAGCAGTTTGTACACCGGGACAGGGGACACTGAAGCTTTCTTT. Protein product: CASSLYTGTGDTEAFF.

This sequence joins TRBV7-6 and TRBJ2-1; the match to TRBD2 covers 7 bases. The CDR3 spans 16 residues. Trimming removed 0 bases from V and 3 bases from J; junction bases left unmatched: 5. In germline, CDR1 is SGHVS, CDR2 FNYEAQ. CDR3 nucleotide sequence: TGTGCCAGCAGCTTAGCGCCTAGCGGTAGCTACAATGAGCAGTTCTTC. This translates into CASSLAPSGSYNEQFF.

V gene TRBV14 combines with J gene TRBJ1-1, with D possibly being TRBD1 (5 bases). The CDR3 consists of 13 residues. V lost 4 bases and J lost 1, with 7 bases in between. In germline, CDR1 is SGHDN, CDR2 FVKESK. The CDR3 reads CASSLDRNTEAFF. DNA for the CDR3: TGTGCCAGCAGCCTCGACAGGAACACTGAAGCTTTCTTT.

The chain employs TRBV27 and TRBJ2-7; 8 nucleotides line up with TRBD1. V shed 3 bases and J 2 bases; nucleotides not matched to a gene: 6. This CDR3 has 15 residues. Germline V gene data show CDR1 as MNHEY and CDR2 as SMNVEV (reference sequence). The DNA of the CDR3 is TGTGCCAGCAGTTTTGCGTCAGGGGGCGCCTACGAGCAGTACTTC. Translation: CASSFASGGAYEQYF.

The V gene is TRBV11-2, the J gene TRBJ1-2, with TRBD1 identical over 7 bases. The CDR3 covers 17 residues. Germline V gene data show CDR1 as SGHAT and CDR2 as FQNNGV. V shed 4 bases, J shed 13 bases, and the junction held 24 bases outside the gene matches. CDR3 DNA: TGTGCCAGCAGCTCCCCAAATTTCGACAGGGCAGCGCGACGCTGCACCTTC. Translation: CASSSPNFDRAARRCTF.

The rearrangement joins TRBV6-5 to TRBJ2-2; D is unclear. Germline assignment: CDR1 MNHEY and CDR2 SVGAGI. This CDR3 spans 14 amino acids. The V and J ends lost 5 bases and 2 bases respectively, with 9 bases between them. This CDR3 is CASSRQTNTGELFF. CDR3 sequence (DNA): TGTGCCAGCAGTAGGCAGACAAACACCGGGGAGCTGTTTTTT.

V usage is TRBV11-3 and J usage is TRBJ2-3; 7 bases match TRBD2. CDR3 length: 15 residues. Per the germline V gene, CDR1 is SGHNT and CDR2 is YENEEA. Trimming cost V 3 bases and J 5 bases; bases outside gene matches: 8. CDR3 DNA sequence: TGTGCCAGCAGCTTGGGGGGGACCCGGGGAGATACGCAGTATTTT. Translated, it gives CASSLGGTRGDTQYF. The full variable domain, in which reference TRBV11-3 and TRBJ2-3 provide the parts outside the CDR3, is EAGVVQSPRYKIIEKKQPVAFWCNPISGHNTLYWYLQNLGQGPELLIRYENEEAVDDSQLPKDRFSAERLKGVDSTLKIQPAELGDSAVYLCASSLGGTRGDTQYFGPGTRLTVL.

V and J are TRBV11-2 and TRBJ2-7, with 9 bases fitting TRBD1. Germline lookup yields CDR1 SGHAT and CDR2 FQNNGV. V lost 5 bases to trimming and J lost 7 bases; unmatched junction nucleotides: 9. The CDR3 has 14 amino acids. The CDR3 here is CASSRGQGGSEQYF. CDR3 nucleotides: TGTGCCAGCAGCAGGGGACAGGGCGGATCGGAGCAGTACTTC.

This chain joins TRBV4-2 and TRBJ2-1; 7 positions agree with TRBD2. CDR1 and CDR2 from the germline V gene are LGHNA and YNFKEQ. V dropped 0 bases and J dropped 1; count of bases not matched to a gene: 6. The CDR3 is 17 residues long. The CDR3 here is CASSQDRPGRSYNEQFF. CDR3 in DNA: TGTGCCAGCAGCCAAGATCGTCCCGGGAGGTCCTACAATGAGCAGTTCTTC.

This clone has only a few counts. V and J are TRBV7-9 and TRBJ2-5, with D possibly matching TRBD2 (6 bases). The length of the CDR3 is 13 residues. Germline V gene lookup returns CDR1 SEHNR and CDR2 FQNEAQ (reference sequence). Trimming removed 3 bases at V and 5 bases at J, with 10 bases between. The CDR3 region has the DNA TGTGCCAGCAGCTTCGAAGGGAGGGAGACCCAGTACTTC. As protein: CASSFEGRETQYF.

The rearrangement joins TRBV25-1 to TRBJ2-3, with 7 bases lining up with TRBD2. The CDR3 has 16 residues. V gave up 5 bases and J gave up 3 bases; unmatched junction bases: 11. Germline lookup yields CDR1 MGHDK and CDR2 SYGVNS. The CDR3 DNA sequence: TGTGCCAGCAGTACGGGAGGAGTAGCGGTAACAGATACGCAGTATTTT. It translates to CASSTGGVAVTDTQYF.

The rearrangement links TRBV5-8 to TRBJ1-5; TRBD1 matches 7 bases. Germline V CDR1 and CDR2: SGHTS, YDEGEE. There are 18 residues in the CDR3. Trimming took 4 bases from V and 4 from J; bases not matched to a gene: 17. In DNA, the CDR3 is TGTGCCAGCAGCCAAGACAGGGCGCGATTTTCCCTAAATCAGCCCCAGCATTTT. This encodes CASSQDRARFSLNQPQHF.

The chain couples TRBV5-1 to TRBJ1-1; D perhaps matches TRBD1 (5 bases). The ends were cut back, 4 bases at V and 1 base at J, with 14 bases in the middle. The CDR3 length is 15 residues. The germline CDR1 and CDR2 sequences are SGHRS and YFSETQ. Here the CDR3 reads CASSRVGQGNTEAFF. The CDR3 DNA is TGCGCCAGCAGCCGAGTGGGGCAGGGGAACACTGAAGCTTTCTTT. Combining the CDR3 with reference TRBV5-1 and TRBJ1-1 gives the whole variable domain KAGVTQTPRYLIKTRGQQVTLSCSPISGHRSVSWYQQTPGQGLQFLFEYFSETQRNKGNFPGRFSGRQFSNSRSEMNVSTLELGDSALYLCASSRVGQGNTEAFFGQGTRLTVV.

This chain uses TRBV30 with TRBJ1-2, with D possibly being TRBD1 (6 bases). Between the trimmed V and J ends, which lost 3 bases and 2 bases, there was a span of 16 bases. Per germline, CDR1 GTSNPN and CDR2 SVGIG (reference sequence). The CDR3 loop spans 15 amino acids. The CDR3 loop is CAWRRGRGGNYGYTF. CDR3 sequence (DNA): TGTGCCTGGAGAAGAGGCAGGGGAGGGAACTATGGCTACACCTTC. Filled out from reference TRBV30 and TRBJ1-2, the complete variable domain reads SQTIHQWPATLVQPVGSPLSLECTVEGTSNPNLYWYRQAAGRGLQLLFYSVGIGQISSEVPQNLSASRPQDRQFILSSKKLLLSDSGFYLCAWRRGRGGNYGYTFGSGTRLTVV.

The chain couples TRBV2 to TRBJ1-2; D ambiguous. The CDR3 length is 12 residues. The V end lost 7 bases, the J end lost 1 base, and 7 bases lay between the germline ends. Germline values: CDR1 SNHLY, CDR2 FYNNEI. For the CDR3, the DNA is TGTGCCAGCAAGCGGATTAACTATGGCTACACCTTC. It codes for CASKRINYGYTF. Complete variable domain (other parts from reference TRBV2 and TRBJ1-2): EPEVTQTPSHQVTQMGQEVILRCVPISNHLYFYWYRQILGQKVEFLVSFYNNEISEKSEIFDDQFSVERPDGSNFTLKIRSTKLEDSAMYFCASKRINYGYTFGSGTRLTVV.

This clone was detected only a few times. The chain is built from TRBV6-1 and TRBJ2-5, with 12 bases lining up with TRBD1. The CDR3 is 14 residues long. Germline V gives CDR1 MNHNS, CDR2 SASEGT. The V and J ends lost 6 bases and 8 bases, in that order; junction bases with no gene match: 7. The CDR3 region is CASRSGTGGFTQYF. CDR3 sequence (DNA): TGTGCCAGCAGGTCCGGGACAGGGGGCTTCACCCAGTACTTC.

The chain recombines TRBV9 with TRBJ2-1; possibly TRBD1 for D (6 bases). This CDR3 is 17 amino acids long. V lost 2 bases to trimming and J lost 0 bases, with 15 bases between them. The germline V gene encodes CDR1 SGDLS and CDR2 YYNGEE. In DNA form, the CDR3 reads TGTGCCAGCAGCGTGGGAAAGACAGGTCGCTCCTACAATGAGCAGTTCTTC. Translation gives CASSVGKTGRSYNEQFF.